Following are 8 T cell receptor beta chains from one sample sequenced in a study of blood T cells in healthy people across ages. The authors ran a second PCR of about 7 to 11 cycles using a sample-barcoded 5' primer and a J-beta primer mix. TCRdb re-derived calls from the 5' RACE reads in MiXCR, one entry per CDR3 protein. The sample records about 1.6 million distinct CDR3 sequences, roughly a third being singletons. Material for sequencing was blood. The receptors shown here come from a woman in her twenties or thirties in good health.

Many counts were recorded for this clonotype. The chain carries TRBV10-3 and TRBJ2-3; 8 bases are shared with TRBD1. The CDR3 runs to 16 residues. The ends lost 3 bases at V and 5 bases at J; junction bases unmatched: 10. The germline V gene encodes CDR1 ENHRY and CDR2 SYGVKD. The CDR3: CAISDGAGGGGDTQYF. The CDR3 DNA follows: TGTGCCATCAGTGATGGGGCAGGGGGCGGTGGAGATACGCAGTATTTT.

In regard to this clonotype: This may come from a read error, since a much larger clone is one base off. This sequence joins TRBV2 and TRBJ2-1; maybe TRBD1 (6 bases). V gave up 7 bases and J gave up 0 bases, with 7 bases separating them. This CDR3 has 13 residues. Germline CDR1 reads SNHLY; CDR2 reads FYNNEI. The CDR3 sequence: CASTGVSYNEQFF. The CDR3, as DNA: TGTGCCAGCACAGGGGTCTCCTACAATGAGCAGTTCTTC. Complete variable domain (other parts from reference TRBV2 and TRBJ2-1): EPEVTQTPSHQVTQMGQEVILRCVPISNHLYFYWYRQILGQKVEFLVSFYNNEISEKSEIFDDQFSVERPDGSNFTLKIRSTKLEDSAMYFCASTGVSYNEQFFGPGTRLTVL.

The chain is built from TRBV7-2 and TRBJ2-5; D gene uncertain. V was trimmed by 3 bases and J by 1 base, leaving 9 bases between them. Germline V lookup: CDR1 SGHTA, CDR2 FQGNSA. This CDR3 is 14 amino acids long. The CDR3 DNA follows: TGTGCCAGCAGCTTTATGGCTGTCCAAGAGACCCAGTACTTC. Its translation is CASSFMAVQETQYF.

The rearrangement links TRBV9 to TRBJ2-2, with 9 bases that match TRBD2. The germline gives CDR1 SGDLS, CDR2 YYNGEE. CDR3 length: 16 amino acids. The J segment lost 6 bases and the V segment lost 0 bases, leaving 6 bases of the junction unmatched. The CDR3: CASSVALAGNSGELFF. Written as DNA, the CDR3 is TGTGCCAGCAGCGTAGCCCTAGCGGGAAATTCCGGGGAGCTGTTTTTT.

The chain links TRBV16 to TRBJ1-2; D unresolved. V lost 4 bases and J lost 7, with 19 bases in between. This CDR3 comprises 15 residues. Germline CDR1 KGHSY, CDR2 FQNENV. CDR3 loop: CASSPPGSTELGYTF. The CDR3 coding sequence is TGTGCCAGCAGCCCGCCCGGTAGCACTGAGCTTGGCTACACCTTC.

In its sample, this clonotype was seen a few times. V gene TRBV2 combines with J gene TRBJ2-7; maybe TRBD1 (6 bases). Germline V gives CDR1 SNHLY, CDR2 FYNNEI. V was clipped by 1 base and J by 3 bases, with 19 bases between them. This CDR3 contains 17 residues. This chain's CDR3 is CASSEVQGPLKVYEQYF. DNA of the CDR3: TGTGCCAGCAGTGAAGTGCAGGGGCCGCTAAAGGTCTACGAGCAGTACTTC.

In this sample, this clonotype turned up many times. DNA of the CDR3: TGTGCCAGCAGTTTTGGTGGGAGGGGGCCCGAGGACTATGGCTACACCTTC. Residues: CASSFGGRGPEDYGYTF. The V and J genes are TRBV28 and TRBJ1-2; 7 bases align to TRBD1. J lost 3 bases, V lost 3 bases, and 13 bases had no gene match. The germline gives CDR1 MDHEN, CDR2 SYDVKM. The CDR3 runs 17 residues.

V usage is TRBV9 and J usage is TRBJ2-5; 9 nucleotides match TRBD1. With 0 bases clipped from V and 11 bases from J, the junction kept 8 bases outside the gene matches. The CDR3 extends over 14 amino acids. Germline V gene data show CDR1 as SGDLS and CDR2 as YYNGEE. Written as DNA, the CDR3 is TGTGCCAGCAGCGTAGAGGGACAGGGTATCCAGCAGTACTTC. This sequence encodes CASSVEGQGIQQYF.